The rows below give T cell receptor beta chains drawn from one sample of a study of T cell responses to AZD1222 COVID-19 vaccine. Sequenced by immunoSEQ multiplex PCR; TCRdb stores in-frame clones only, minus some. The sample carries 110,000 to 150,000 clones, approximately 85% recorded once. Material: peripheral blood, obtained on day 0 of AZD1222 vaccination. Receptor source: an adult in good health. Both conserved end residues are part of each CDR3.

>TRBV11-2
CASSFEGGSYNEQFF
>TRBV19
CASSKGRALTNYGYTF
>TRBV30
CAWSVLRGVVSPLHF
>TRBV7-9
CASSSYTGTAYGYTF
>TRBV5-6
CASSSTLGSNEQFF
>TRBV11-2
CASSSPSSGNTIYF
>TRBV7-9
CASLGLNTEAFF
>TRBV24-1
CATSDPTRGNEQFF
>TRBV29-1
CSVAGDESQAFF
>TRBV4-1
CASSQSPGRNVYNSPLHF
>TRBV15
CATSRAGTLGEQFF
>TRBV10-3
CAIRLAGSGTDTQYF
>TRBV2
CASSAGQGNTEAFF
>TRBV10-2
CASSVVRYEQYF
>TRBV30
CAWRKRGTLLAKNIQYF
>TRBV3-1/TRBV3-2
CASSFQGAGTGELFF
>TRBV27
CASSLNRGRAGNQPQHF
>TRBV5-4
CASSLDRGTGELFF
>TRBV9
CASTPSAYLTDTQYF
>TRBV5-4
CASSLDMANSPLHF
>TRBV4-1
CASSQGPATDTQYF
>TRBV7-2
CASSPQGGAPNQPQHF
>TRBV5-6
CASSYKDRINQPQHF
>TRBV11-2
CASSLVSGLRQPQHF
>TRBV4-2
CASSQGLRGVQTGDTQYF
>TRBV28
CASSYAVQGALVYGYTF
>TRBV6-5
CASRRLAGKETQYF
>TRBV12-3/TRBV12-4
CAISRGNSPLHF
>TRBV6-5
CASSSALDGYTF
>TRBV9
CASSIGQGNTEAFF
>TRBV9
CASSPGEGLVFVDTQYF
>TRBV9
CASSPPPADNQPQHF
>TRBV25-1
CASSEAGYGYTF
>TRBV15
CATSGGAYSYEQYF
>TRBV6-5
CASSFDRTRGEYF
>TRBV20-1
CSASNNLARELFF
>TRBV19
CASNTHYQAIDEQFF
>TRBV4-2
CASSQVQGNQPQHF
>TRBV9
CASSVHSSGNTIYF
>TRBV5-6
CASSLQPPSYNEQFF
>TRBV20-1
CSAREGGSAFF
>TRBV18
CASSLRQGGNSPLHF
>TRBV7-6
CASSLSQNTGELFF
>TRBV4-1
CASSQDVREGYNEQFF
>TRBV6-5
CASSPGTYNGYTF
>TRBV12-5
CASGFQGTTEAFF
>TRBV6-1
CASSGPGGYSNQPQHF
>TRBV5-4
CASSWWGTDYGYTF
>TRBV10-3
CAISESQVEKLFF
>TRBV11-2
CASSLVLRIPEAFF
>TRBV28
CASTAWGEQYF
>TRBV27
CASSLRTGFGNTIYF
>TRBV18
CASSPGGGLVEAFF